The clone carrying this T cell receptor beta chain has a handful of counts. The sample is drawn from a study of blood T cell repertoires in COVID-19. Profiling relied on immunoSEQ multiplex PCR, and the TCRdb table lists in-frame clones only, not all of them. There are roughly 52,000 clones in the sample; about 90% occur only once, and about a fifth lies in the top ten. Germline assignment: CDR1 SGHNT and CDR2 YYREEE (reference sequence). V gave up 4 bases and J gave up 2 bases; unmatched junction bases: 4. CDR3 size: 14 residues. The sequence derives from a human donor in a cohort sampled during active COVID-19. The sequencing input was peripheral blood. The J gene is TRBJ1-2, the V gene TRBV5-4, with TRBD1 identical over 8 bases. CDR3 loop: CASSKGDRNYGYTF. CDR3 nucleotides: TGTGCCAGCAGCAAGGGGGACAGGAACTATGGCTACACCTTC.